This T cell receptor (beta chain) was sequenced for a study of early T cells in non-severe SARS-CoV-2 infection. On the study more broadly: The authors sequenced bulk RNA from unsorted whole blood, leaving chains unpaired.

This clonotype was recorded only once. The TCR library protocol was used to attach unique molecular identifiers. These identifiers were attached to individual cDNA molecules. MiXCR was run by TCRdb on the 5' RACE reads, yielding one entry per CDR3 protein. The table shows 90,000 to 120,000 distinct CDR3 sequences, with around 10% occurring only once. V lost 3 bases and J 8 bases, leaving 7 bases between the germline ends. Germline V gene sequence: CDR1 SGHAT, CDR2 FQNNGV. The CDR3 has 12 residues. The sequence was obtained from an adult who was a healthcare worker with PCR-confirmed SARS-CoV-2 infection or an uninfected control (not recorded which). V gene TRBV11-2 combines with J gene TRBJ2-2; D gene unclear. The sequenced sample was whole blood. The CDR3 reads CASSFQSGELFF. CDR3 coding DNA: TGTGCCAGCAGCTTCCAATCGGGGGAGCTGTTTTTT. The variable domain in full, with the rest retrieved from reference TRBV11-2 and TRBJ2-2, is EAGVAQSPRYKIIEKRQSVAFWCNPISGHATLYWYQQILGQGPKLLIQFQNNGVVDDSQLPKDRFSAERLKGVDSTLKIQPAKLEDSAVYLCASSFQSGELFFGEGSRLTVL.